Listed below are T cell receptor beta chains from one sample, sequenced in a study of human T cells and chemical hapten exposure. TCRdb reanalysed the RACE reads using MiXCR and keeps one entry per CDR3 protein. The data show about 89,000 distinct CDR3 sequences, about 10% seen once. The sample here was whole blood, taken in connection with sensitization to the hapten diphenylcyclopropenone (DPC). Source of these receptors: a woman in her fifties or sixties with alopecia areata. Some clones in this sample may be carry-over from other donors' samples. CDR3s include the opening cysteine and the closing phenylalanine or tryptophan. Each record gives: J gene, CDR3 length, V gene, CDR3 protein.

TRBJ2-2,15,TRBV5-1,CASSLEGLNTGELFF
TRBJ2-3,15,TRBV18,CASSPEAGATDTQYF
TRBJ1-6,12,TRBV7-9,CASSLADSPLHF
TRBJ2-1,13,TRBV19,CASTPRGGVRPFF
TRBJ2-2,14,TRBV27,CASSLNGNTGELFF
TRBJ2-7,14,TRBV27,CASSSRSGSYEQYF
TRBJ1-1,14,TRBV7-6,CASSLTGGEAEAFF
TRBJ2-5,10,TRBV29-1,CSVTGTAEYF
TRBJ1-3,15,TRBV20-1,CSASLPHYSGNTIYF
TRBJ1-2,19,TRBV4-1,CASSQAGPKDRGQVYGYTF
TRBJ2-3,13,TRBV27,CASSLIRPDTQYF
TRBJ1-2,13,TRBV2,CASSGGGNYGYTF
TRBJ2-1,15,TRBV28,CASSPLAGIYNEQFF
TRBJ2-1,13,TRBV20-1,CSASGENRNEQFF
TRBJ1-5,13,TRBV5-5,CASSMDGNQPQHF
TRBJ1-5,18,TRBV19,CASLKRGGPLAGNQPQHF
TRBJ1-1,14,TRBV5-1,CASSKGQLNTEAFF
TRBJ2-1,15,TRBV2,CASSGGSSSYNEQFF
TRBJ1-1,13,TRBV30,CAWSVLGPTEAFF
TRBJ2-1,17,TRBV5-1,CASSSSPLAGVYNEQFF
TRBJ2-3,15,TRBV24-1,CATSDLKSPTDTQYF
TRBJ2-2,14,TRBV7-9,CASSLGQRTGELFF
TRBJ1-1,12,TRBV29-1,CSGIRLNTEAFF
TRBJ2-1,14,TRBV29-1,CSVEAGGPYNEQFF
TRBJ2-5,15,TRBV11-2,CASSPTPTGKETQYF
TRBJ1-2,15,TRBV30,CAWSYQGVPTYGYTF
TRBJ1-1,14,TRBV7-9,CASSFIGEGTEAFF
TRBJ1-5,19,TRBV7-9,CASSFGPGQGKQNNQPQHF
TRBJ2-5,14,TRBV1,CTSRPSLSQETQYF
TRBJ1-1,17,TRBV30,CAWSVLYRVAVNTEAFF
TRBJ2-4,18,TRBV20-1,CSARDGARSGGGRDIQYF
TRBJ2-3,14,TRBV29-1,CSVVQGTVTDTQYF
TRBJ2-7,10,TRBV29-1,CSVAQNEQYF
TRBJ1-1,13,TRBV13,CASSLRQNTEAFF
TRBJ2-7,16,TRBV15,CATSRDGTVLPYEQYF
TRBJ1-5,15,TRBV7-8,CASSSNRGQGQPQHF
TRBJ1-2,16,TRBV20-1,CSARDLNWLTNYGYTF
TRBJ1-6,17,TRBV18,CASSPRRQGANNSPLHF
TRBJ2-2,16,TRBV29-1,CSVTSNTGLNTGELFF
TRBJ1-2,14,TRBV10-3,CAISESGDGYGYTF
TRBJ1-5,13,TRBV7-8,CASSFDRGQPQHF
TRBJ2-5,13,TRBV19,CASRSRESEGQYF
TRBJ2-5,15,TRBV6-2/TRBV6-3,CASRPGLGGLETQYF
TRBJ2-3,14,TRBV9,CASSEETNTDTQYF
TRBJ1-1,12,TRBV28,CASSLVVTEAFF
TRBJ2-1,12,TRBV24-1,CATENGSNEQFF
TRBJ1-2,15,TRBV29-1,CSVEFWIGPQTGYTF
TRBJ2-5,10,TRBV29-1,CSVHGETQYF
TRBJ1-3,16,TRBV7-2,CASSLGGSGSGNTIYF
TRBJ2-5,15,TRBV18,CASSPPSGGKETQYF
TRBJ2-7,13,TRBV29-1,CSVDGTGSYEQYF
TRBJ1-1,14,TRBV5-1,CASSAGTTNTEAFF
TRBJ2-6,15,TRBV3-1,CASSQDSSGANVLTF
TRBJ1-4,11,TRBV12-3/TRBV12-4,CASSLSEKLFF